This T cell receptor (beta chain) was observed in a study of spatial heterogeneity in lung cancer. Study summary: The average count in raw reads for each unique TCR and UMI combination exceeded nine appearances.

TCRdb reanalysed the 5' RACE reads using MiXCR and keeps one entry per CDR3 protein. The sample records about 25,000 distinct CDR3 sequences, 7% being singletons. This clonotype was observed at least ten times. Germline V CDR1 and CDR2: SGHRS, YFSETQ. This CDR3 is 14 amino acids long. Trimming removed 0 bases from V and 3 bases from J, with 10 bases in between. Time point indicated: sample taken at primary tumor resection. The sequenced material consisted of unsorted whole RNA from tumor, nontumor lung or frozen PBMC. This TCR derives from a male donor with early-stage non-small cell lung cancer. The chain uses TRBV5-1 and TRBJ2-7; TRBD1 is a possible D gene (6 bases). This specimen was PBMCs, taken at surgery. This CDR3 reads CASSLGTANYEQYF. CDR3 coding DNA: TGCGCCAGCAGCTTGGGGACAGCTAACTACGAGCAGTACTTC. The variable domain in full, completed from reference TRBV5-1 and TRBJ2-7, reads KAGVTQTPRYLIKTRGQQVTLSCSPISGHRSVSWYQQTPGQGLQFLFEYFSETQRNKGNFPGRFSGRQFSNSRSEMNVSTLELGDSALYLCASSLGTANYEQYFGPGTRLTVT.